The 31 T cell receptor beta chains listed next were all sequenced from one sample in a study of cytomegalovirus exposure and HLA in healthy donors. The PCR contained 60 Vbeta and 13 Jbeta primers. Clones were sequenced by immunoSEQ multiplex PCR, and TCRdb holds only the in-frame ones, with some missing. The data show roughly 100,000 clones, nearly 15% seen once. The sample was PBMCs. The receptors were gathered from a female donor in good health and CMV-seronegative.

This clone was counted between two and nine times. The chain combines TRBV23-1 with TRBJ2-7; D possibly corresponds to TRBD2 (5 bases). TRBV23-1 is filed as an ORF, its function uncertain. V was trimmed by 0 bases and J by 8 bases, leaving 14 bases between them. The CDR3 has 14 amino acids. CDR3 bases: TGCGCCAGCAGTCAATCGTCGAAGAGGGAGCAGCAGTACTTC. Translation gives CASSQSSKREQQYF.

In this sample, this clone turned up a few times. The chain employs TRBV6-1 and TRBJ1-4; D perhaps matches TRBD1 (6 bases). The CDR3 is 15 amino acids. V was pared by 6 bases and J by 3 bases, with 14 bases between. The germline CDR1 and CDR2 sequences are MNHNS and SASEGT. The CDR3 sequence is CASRIVTGSNEKLFF. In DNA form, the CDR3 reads TGTGCCAGCAGGATTGTCACAGGGTCTAATGAAAAACTGTTTTTT.

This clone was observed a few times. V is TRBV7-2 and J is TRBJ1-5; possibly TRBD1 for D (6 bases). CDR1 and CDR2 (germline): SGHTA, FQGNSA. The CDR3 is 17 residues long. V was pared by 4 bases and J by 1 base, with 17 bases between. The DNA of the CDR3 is TGTGCCAGCAGCTCCCGAGACAACAGGGTGAGCAATCAGCCCCAGCATTTT. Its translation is CASSSRDNRVSNQPQHF.

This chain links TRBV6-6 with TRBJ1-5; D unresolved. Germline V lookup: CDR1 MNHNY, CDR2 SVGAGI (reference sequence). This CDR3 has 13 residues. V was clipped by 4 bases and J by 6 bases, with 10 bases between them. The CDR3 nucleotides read TGTGCCAGCAGTTCTTCCTACTTTCAGCCCCAGCATTTT. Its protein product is CASSSSYFQPQHF.

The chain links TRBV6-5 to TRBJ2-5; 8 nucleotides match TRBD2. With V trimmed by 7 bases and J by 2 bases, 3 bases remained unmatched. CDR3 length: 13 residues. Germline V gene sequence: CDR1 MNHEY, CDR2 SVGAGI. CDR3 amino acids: CASNKRGQETQYF. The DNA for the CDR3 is TGTGCCAGCAACAAGCGGGGGCAAGAGACCCAGTACTTC.

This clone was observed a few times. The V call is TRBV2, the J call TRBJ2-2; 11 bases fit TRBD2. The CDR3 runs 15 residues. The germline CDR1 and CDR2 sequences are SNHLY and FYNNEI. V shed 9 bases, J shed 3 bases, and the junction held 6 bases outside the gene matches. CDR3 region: CASRIAGGDTGELFF. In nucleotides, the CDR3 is TGTGCCAGTAGAATAGCGGGAGGGGACACCGGGGAGCTGTTTTTT.

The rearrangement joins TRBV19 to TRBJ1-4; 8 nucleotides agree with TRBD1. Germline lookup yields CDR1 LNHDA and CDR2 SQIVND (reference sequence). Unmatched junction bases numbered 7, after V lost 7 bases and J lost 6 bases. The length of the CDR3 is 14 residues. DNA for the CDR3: TGTGCCAGTACCGACAGGGGAGGAGATGAAAAACTGTTTTTT. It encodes CASTDRGGDEKLFF.

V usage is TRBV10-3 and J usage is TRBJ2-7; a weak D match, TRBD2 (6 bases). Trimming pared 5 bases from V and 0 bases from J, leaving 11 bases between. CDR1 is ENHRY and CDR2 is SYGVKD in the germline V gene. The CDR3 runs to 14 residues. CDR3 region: CAISSSRGSYEQYF. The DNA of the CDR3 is TGTGCCATCAGTTCTTCGCGGGGCTCCTACGAGCAGTACTTC.

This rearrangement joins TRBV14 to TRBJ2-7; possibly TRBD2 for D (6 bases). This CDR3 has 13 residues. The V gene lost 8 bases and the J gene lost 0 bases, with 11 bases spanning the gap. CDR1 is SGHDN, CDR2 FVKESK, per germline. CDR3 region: CASGGINSYEQYF. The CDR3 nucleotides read TGTGCCAGCGGCGGGATTAACTCCTACGAGCAGTACTTC.

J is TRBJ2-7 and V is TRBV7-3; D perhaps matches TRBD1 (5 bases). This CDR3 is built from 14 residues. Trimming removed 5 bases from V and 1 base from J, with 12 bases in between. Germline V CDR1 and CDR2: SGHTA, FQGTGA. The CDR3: CASSQDGASYEQYF. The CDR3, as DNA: TGTGCCAGCAGCCAGGATGGGGCTTCCTACGAGCAGTACTTC.

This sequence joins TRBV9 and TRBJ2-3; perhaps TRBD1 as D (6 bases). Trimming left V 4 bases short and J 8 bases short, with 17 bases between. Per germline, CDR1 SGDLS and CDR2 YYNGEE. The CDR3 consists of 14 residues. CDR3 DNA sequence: TGTGCCAGCAGCCAGCTAAGGACAGCAGGTACGCAGTATTTT. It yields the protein CASSQLRTAGTQYF.

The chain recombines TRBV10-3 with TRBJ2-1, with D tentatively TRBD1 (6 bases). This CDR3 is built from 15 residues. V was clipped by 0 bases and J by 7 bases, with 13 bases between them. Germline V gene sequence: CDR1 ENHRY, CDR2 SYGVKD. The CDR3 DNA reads TGTGCCATCAGTGAGTCGGGCAGGGGTGCGAATGAGCAGTTCTTC. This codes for CAISESGRGANEQFF.

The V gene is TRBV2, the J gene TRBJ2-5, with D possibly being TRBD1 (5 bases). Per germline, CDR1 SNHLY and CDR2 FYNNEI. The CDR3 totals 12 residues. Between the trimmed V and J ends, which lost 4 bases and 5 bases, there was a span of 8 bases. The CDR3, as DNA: TGTGCCAGCAGTGCTTCAGGGGAGACCCAGTACTTC. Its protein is CASSASGETQYF.

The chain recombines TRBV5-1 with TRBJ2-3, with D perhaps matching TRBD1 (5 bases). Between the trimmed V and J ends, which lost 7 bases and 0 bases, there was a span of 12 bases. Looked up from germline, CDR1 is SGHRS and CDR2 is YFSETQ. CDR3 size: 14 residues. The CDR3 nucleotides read TGCGCCAGCGCGCAGGGCCCTAGCACAGATACGCAGTATTTT. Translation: CASAQGPSTDTQYF.

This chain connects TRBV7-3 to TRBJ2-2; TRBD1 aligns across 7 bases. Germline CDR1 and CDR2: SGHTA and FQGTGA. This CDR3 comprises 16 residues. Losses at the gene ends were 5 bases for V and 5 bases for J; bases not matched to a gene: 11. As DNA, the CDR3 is TGTGCCAGCAGCCCCGTTAGGGGGCCCAGGACCGGGGAGCTGTTTTTT. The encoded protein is CASSPVRGPRTGELFF.

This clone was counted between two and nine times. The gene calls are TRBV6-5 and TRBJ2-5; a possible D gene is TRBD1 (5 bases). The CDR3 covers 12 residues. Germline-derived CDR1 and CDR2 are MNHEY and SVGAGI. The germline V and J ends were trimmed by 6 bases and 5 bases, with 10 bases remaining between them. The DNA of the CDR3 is TGTGCCAGCAGGAAGGGGATTGAGACCCAGTACTTC. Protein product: CASRKGIETQYF.

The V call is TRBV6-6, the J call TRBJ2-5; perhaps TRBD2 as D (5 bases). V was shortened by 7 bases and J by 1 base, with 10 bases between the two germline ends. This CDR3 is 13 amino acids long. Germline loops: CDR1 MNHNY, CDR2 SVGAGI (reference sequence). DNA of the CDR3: TGTGCCAGCAAGGTACTAGTCCAAGAGACCCAGTACTTC. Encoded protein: CASKVLVQETQYF.

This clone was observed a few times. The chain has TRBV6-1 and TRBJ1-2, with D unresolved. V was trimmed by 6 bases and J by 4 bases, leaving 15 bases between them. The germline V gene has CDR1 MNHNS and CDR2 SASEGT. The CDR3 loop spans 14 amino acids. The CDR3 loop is CASSPRAVLYGYTF. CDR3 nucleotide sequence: TGTGCCAGCAGCCCCCGAGCGGTACTCTATGGCTACACCTTC.

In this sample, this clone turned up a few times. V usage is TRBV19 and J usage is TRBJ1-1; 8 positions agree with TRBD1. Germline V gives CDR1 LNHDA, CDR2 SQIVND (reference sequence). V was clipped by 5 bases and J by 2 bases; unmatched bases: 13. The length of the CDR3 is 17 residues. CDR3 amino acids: CASSPRGLAGGNTEAFF. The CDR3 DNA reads TGTGCCAGTAGTCCAAGGGGGCTGGCAGGGGGCAACACTGAAGCTTTCTTT.

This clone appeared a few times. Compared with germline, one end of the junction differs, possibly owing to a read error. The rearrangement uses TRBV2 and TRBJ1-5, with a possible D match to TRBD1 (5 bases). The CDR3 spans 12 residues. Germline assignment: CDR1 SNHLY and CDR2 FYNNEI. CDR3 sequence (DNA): TGTGCCAGCAGTACCTCACAGGAGCCCAAGCATTTT. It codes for CASSTSQEPKHF.

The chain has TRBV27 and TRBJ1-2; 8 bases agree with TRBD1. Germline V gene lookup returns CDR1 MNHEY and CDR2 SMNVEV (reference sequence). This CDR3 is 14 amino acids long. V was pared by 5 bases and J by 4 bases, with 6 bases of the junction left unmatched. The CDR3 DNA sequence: TGTGCCAGCAGTCCCAGGGACAGGCCCTATGGCTACACCTTC. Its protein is CASSPRDRPYGYTF.

CDR3 DNA: TGTGCCAGCAGCTTGCCAGAAAAAGAGACCCAGTACTTC. This encodes CASSLPEKETQYF. This rearrangement joins TRBV5-8 to TRBJ2-5, with unresolved D. The CDR3 loop spans 13 amino acids. Germline CDR1 is SGHTS and CDR2 is YDEGEE. Trimming removed 1 base from V and 3 bases from J, with 7 bases in between.

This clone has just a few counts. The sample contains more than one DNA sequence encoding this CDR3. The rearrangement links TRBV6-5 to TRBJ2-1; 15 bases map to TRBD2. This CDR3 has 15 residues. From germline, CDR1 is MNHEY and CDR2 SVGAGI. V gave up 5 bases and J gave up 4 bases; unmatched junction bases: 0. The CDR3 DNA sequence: TGTGCCAGCAGTGGACTAGCGGGGGGGTACAATGAGCAGTTCTTC. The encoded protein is CASSGLAGGYNEQFF.

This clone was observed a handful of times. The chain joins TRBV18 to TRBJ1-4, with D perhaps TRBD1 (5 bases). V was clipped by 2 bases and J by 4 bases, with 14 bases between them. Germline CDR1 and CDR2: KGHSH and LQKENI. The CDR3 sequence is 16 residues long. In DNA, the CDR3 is TGTGCCAGCTCACCAAGTCAGGGTTCGGGTAATGAAAAACTGTTTTTT. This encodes CASSPSQGSGNEKLFF.

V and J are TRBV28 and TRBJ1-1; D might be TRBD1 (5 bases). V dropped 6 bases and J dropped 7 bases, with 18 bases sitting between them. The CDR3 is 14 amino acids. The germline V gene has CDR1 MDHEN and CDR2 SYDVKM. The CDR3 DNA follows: TGTGCCAGCAGGGTTCCTATGGGGCACGATGAAGCTTTCTTT. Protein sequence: CASRVPMGHDEAFF.

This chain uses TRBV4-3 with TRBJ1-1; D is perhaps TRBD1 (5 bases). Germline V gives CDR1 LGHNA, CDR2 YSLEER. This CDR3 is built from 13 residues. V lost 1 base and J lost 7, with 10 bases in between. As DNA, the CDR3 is TGCGCCAGCAGCCAAGGGGGCCGTGGTGAAGCTTTCTTT. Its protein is CASSQGGRGEAFF.

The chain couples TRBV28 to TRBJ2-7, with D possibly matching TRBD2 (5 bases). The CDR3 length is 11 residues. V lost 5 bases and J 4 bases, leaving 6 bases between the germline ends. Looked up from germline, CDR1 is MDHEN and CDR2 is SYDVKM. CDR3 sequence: CASSRGYEQYF. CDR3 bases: TGTGCCAGCAGTCGCGGGTACGAGCAGTACTTC.

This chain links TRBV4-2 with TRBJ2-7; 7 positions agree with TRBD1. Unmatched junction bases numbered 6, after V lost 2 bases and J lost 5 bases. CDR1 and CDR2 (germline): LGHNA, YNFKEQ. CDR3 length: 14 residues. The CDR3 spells CASSQRDTGDEQYF. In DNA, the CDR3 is TGTGCCAGCAGCCAAAGGGACACAGGGGACGAGCAGTACTTC.

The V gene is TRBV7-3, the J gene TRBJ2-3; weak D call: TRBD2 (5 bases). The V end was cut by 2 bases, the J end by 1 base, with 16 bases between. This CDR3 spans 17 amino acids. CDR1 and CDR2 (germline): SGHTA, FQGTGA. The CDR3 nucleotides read TGTGCCAGCAGCTTAGGAGGAGGAATTTCGGGCACAGATACGCAGTATTTT. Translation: CASSLGGGISGTDTQYF.

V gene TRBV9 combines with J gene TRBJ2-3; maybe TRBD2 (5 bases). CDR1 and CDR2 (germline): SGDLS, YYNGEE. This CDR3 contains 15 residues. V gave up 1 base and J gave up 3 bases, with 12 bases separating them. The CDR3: CASSVSLDLTDTQYF. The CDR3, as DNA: TGTGCCAGCAGCGTATCACTAGACTTGACAGATACGCAGTATTTT. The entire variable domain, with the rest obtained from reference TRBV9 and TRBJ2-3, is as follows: DSGVTQTPKHLITATGQRVTLRCSPRSGDLSVYWYQQSLDQGLQFLIQYYNGEERAKGNILERFSAQQFPDLHSELNLSSLELGDSALYFCASSVSLDLTDTQYFGPGTRLTVL.

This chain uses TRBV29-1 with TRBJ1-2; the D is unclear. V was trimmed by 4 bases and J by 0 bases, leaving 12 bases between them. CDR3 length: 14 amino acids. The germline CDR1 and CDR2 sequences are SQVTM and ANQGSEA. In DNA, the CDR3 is TGCAGCGTTGCCAGGAAACTAGCTAACTATGGCTACACCTTC. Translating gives CSVARKLANYGYTF. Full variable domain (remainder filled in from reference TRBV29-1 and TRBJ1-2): SAVISQKPSRDICQRGTSLTIQCQVDSQVTMMFWYRQQPGQSLTLIATANQGSEATYESGFVIDKFPISRPNLTFSTLTVSNMSPEDSSIYLCSVARKLANYGYTFGSGTRLTVV.